The 27 T cell receptor beta chains listed next were all sequenced from one sample in a study of CD8+ T cells in alopecia areata. Extraction and reverse transcription of RNA yielded cDNA as the sequencing template. Sequencing was performed with immunoSEQ multiplex PCR; in TCRdb, only in-frame clones are kept and a portion is missing. The profile shows roughly 280,000 clones, roughly 63% of them singletons. Treatment defined: oral pan-JAK inhibitor, 5-10 mg twice daily. The source was CD4+ T cells sorted from blood, collected between weeks 51 and 54, from a patient treated with tofacitinib. Receptors originate from a human donor with alopecia areata.

In its sample, this clone was seen a few times. V and J are TRBV29-1 and TRBJ1-2, with D unresolved. This CDR3 comprises 10 residues. The V gene lost 4 bases and the J gene lost 8 bases, with 8 bases spanning the gap. CDR1 is SQVTM, CDR2 ANQGSEA, per germline. CDR3: CSVATQGYTF. Here the CDR3 DNA reads TGCAGCGTTGCCACGCAGGGCTACACCTTC. Variable domain in full (rest from reference TRBV29-1 and TRBJ1-2): SAVISQKPSRDICQRGTSLTIQCQVDSQVTMMFWYRQQPGQSLTLIATANQGSEATYESGFVIDKFPISRPNLTFSTLTVSNMSPEDSSIYLCSVATQGYTFGSGTRLTVV.

The genes are TRBV19 and TRBJ2-5; D might be TRBD1 (6 bases). The CDR3 runs to 13 residues. Germline values: CDR1 LNHDA, CDR2 SQIVND (reference sequence). Trimming removed 5 bases at V and 3 bases at J, with 10 bases between. The CDR3 nucleotides are TGTGCCAGTAGTTCGGACAGCAAAGAGACCCAGTACTTC. It codes for CASSSDSKETQYF.

This clone showed up just once. The CDR3 DNA reads TGTGCCTGGAGTGCATCCTTCTTCGAGTTCTTC. It yields the protein CAWSASFFEFF. The V and J genes are TRBV30 and TRBJ2-1, with no clear D. CDR1 is GTSNPN, CDR2 SVGIG, per germline (reference sequence). The V end was cut by 1 base, the J end by 14 bases, with 12 bases between. This CDR3 comprises 11 residues.

The CDR3 nucleotides read TGCGCCAGCAGCCTAAGGACAGAGGAGACGACCCAGTACTTC. Protein product: CASSLRTEETTQYF. This rearrangement joins TRBV5-1 to TRBJ2-5; D perhaps matches TRBD1 (6 bases). The germline V gene encodes CDR1 SGHRS and CDR2 YFSETQ. Deletions cut 4 bases from V and 7 bases from J, with 17 bases between. The CDR3 spans 14 residues.

The chain couples TRBV9 to TRBJ1-2; no clear D. The germline gives CDR1 SGDLS, CDR2 YYNGEE. This CDR3 is built from 12 residues. V shed 2 bases and J shed 8 bases, with 10 bases lying between them. CDR3 protein: CASSVPGYGYTF. CDR3 nucleotides: TGTGCCAGCAGCGTTCCCGGGTACGGCTACACCTTC.

This clone turned up a few times. This rearrangement joins TRBV2 to TRBJ1-2, with 9 positions matching TRBD1. The CDR3 loop spans 13 amino acids. Germline CDR1 SNHLY, CDR2 FYNNEI. The V segment lost 6 bases and the J segment 6 bases; nucleotides outside the gene matches: 5. The CDR3 region has the DNA TGTGCCAGCAGGGCAGACAGGGGGAATGGCTACACCTTC. Translated: CASRADRGNGYTF.

J is TRBJ1-1 and V is TRBV11-2, with TRBD1 identical over 9 bases. The CDR3 spans 15 residues. V shed 4 bases and J 4 bases; nucleotides not matched to a gene: 7. Germline V gene sequence: CDR1 SGHAT, CDR2 FQNNGV. The CDR3 loop reads CASSSQGQGGTEAFF. The CDR3 nucleotides are TGTGCCAGCAGCTCACAGGGACAGGGAGGCACTGAAGCTTTCTTT.

The V gene is TRBV30, the J gene TRBJ2-3, with a weak D call TRBD2 (6 bases). Trimming pared 4 bases from V and 2 bases from J, leaving 16 bases between. This CDR3 comprises 15 residues. The germline V gene has CDR1 GTSNPN and CDR2 SVGIG (reference sequence). The CDR3 nucleotides are TGTGCCTGGACCTCGGGGGACTCATACACAGATACGCAGTATTTT. Translating gives CAWTSGDSYTDTQYF.

In this sample, this clone turned up a few times. The chain links TRBV30 to TRBJ1-5; D is unresolved. CDR3 length: 15 residues. Germline V CDR1 and CDR2: GTSNPN, SVGIG (reference sequence). The V gene lost 0 bases and the J gene lost 0 bases, with 9 bases spanning the gap. CDR3 nucleotides: TGTGCCTGGAGTGTACTGGCCGGTAGCAATCAGCCCCAGCATTTT. It codes for CAWSVLAGSNQPQHF.

This clone turned up a few times. The gene calls are TRBV2 and TRBJ2-5; D gene unclear. The V gene lost 5 bases and the J gene lost 4 bases, with 8 bases spanning the gap. Germline CDR1 reads SNHLY; CDR2 reads FYNNEI. The CDR3 has 12 residues. CDR3 in DNA: TGTGCCAGCAGTATGGCAGGAGAGACCCAGTACTTC. Translation: CASSMAGETQYF.

This clone showed up just once. V usage is TRBV9 and J usage is TRBJ2-6, with D hard to call. Between the trimmed V and J ends, which lost 4 bases and 1 base, there was a span of 6 bases. The CDR3 is 14 amino acids. In germline, CDR1 is SGDLS, CDR2 YYNGEE. CDR3 loop: CASSSQSGANVLTF. CDR3 nucleotide sequence: TGTGCCAGCAGCTCCCAATCTGGGGCCAACGTCCTGACTTTC.

This clone has just one count. J is TRBJ2-7 and V is TRBV4-1; unclear D gene. Trimming left V 1 base short and J 2 bases short, with 9 bases between. The CDR3 runs 14 residues. CDR1 and CDR2 from the germline V gene are MGHRA and YSYEKL. The CDR3 bases are TGCGCCAGCAGCCAAGCCCCCTGGCCCTACGAGCAGTACTTC. This codes for CASSQAPWPYEQYF.

This chain joins TRBV30 and TRBJ2-6; no definite D call. Trimming left V 4 bases short and J 0 bases short, with 7 bases between. The CDR3 contains 14 residues. CDR1 is GTSNPN, CDR2 SVGIG, per germline (reference sequence). The DNA for the CDR3 is TGTGCCTGGACAGTGGGCTCTGGGGCCAACGTCCTGACTTTC. Residues: CAWTVGSGANVLTF.

This clone showed up just a few times. The chain uses TRBV10-2 and TRBJ2-3; D unclear. Per germline, CDR1 WSHSY and CDR2 SAAADI. The CDR3 consists of 11 residues. V was shortened by 4 bases and J by 4 bases, with 3 bases between the two germline ends. CDR3 DNA: TGCGCCAGCAGTGGGGCAGATACGCAGTATTTT. Protein: CASSGADTQYF.

The rearrangement links TRBV18 to TRBJ2-7; D tentatively fits TRBD1 or TRBD2 (5 bases each). V lost 4 bases and J lost 0, with 10 bases in between. CDR3 length equals 14 residues. Germline V CDR1 and CDR2: KGHSH, LQKENI. This CDR3 reads CASSQGRSSYEQYF. The CDR3 DNA is TGTGCCAGCTCACAGGGACGGTCCTCCTACGAGCAGTACTTC.

The V gene is TRBV19, the J gene TRBJ2-4, with TRBD2 as a possible D gene (6 bases). The germline V gene has CDR1 LNHDA and CDR2 SQIVND (reference sequence). V was pared by 6 bases and J by 6 bases, with 12 bases between. This CDR3 has 13 residues. The DNA of the CDR3 is TGTGCCAGTAGGGAGACTAGTGTAAACATTCAGTACTTC. Its protein product is CASRETSVNIQYF.

The genes are TRBV30 and TRBJ2-7, with a tentative D call TRBD1 (6 bases). The V end lost 3 bases, the J end lost 4 bases, and 13 bases lay between the germline ends. Germline V gene sequence: CDR1 GTSNPN, CDR2 SVGIG (reference sequence). This CDR3 spans 13 amino acids. The CDR3, as DNA: TGTGCCTGGAGCTGGGGGCGCAGGTACGAGCAGTACTTC. It encodes CAWSWGRRYEQYF.

This clone has only a few counts. V is TRBV29-1 and J is TRBJ2-7; D might be TRBD2 (6 bases). The germline CDR1 and CDR2 sequences are SQVTM and ANQGSEA. The V end lost 2 bases, the J end lost 3 bases, and 20 bases lay between the germline ends. The CDR3 runs to 16 residues. This CDR3 is CSVERGNIGGFYEQYF. The DNA of the CDR3 is TGCAGCGTTGAACGAGGGAACATTGGGGGGTTCTACGAGCAGTACTTC.

The rearrangement links TRBV4-1 to TRBJ2-5; D tentatively fits TRBD1 or TRBD2 (5 bases each). With 4 bases removed from V and 4 bases from J, the gap between germline ends came to 10 bases. The germline CDR1 and CDR2 sequences are MGHRA and YSYEKL. The CDR3 loop spans 13 amino acids. In DNA, the CDR3 is TGCGCCAGCAGCCGCTGGGACCTAGAGACCCAGTACTTC. It codes for CASSRWDLETQYF.

This clone was seen a handful of times. The rearrangement links TRBV13 to TRBJ2-1; 13 nucleotides match TRBD2. The CDR3 contains 15 residues. CDR1 is PRHDT, CDR2 FYEKMQ, per germline (reference sequence). Germline trimming cut 4 bases from V and 9 bases from J; bases unmatched to any gene: 6. The CDR3 spells CASSWGLAGFGEQFF. In DNA, the CDR3 is TGTGCCAGCAGCTGGGGACTAGCGGGATTCGGTGAGCAGTTCTTC.

This clone was observed once. The chain joins TRBV10-3 to TRBJ2-3, with TRBD2 identical over 9 bases. Germline CDR1 ENHRY, CDR2 SYGVKD. This CDR3 is 16 amino acids long. Trimming removed 2 bases from V and 5 bases from J; junction bases left unmatched: 8. CDR3 nucleotides: TGTGCCATCAGTGAGCTCGGCGGGAGGGGCGTAGATACGCAGTATTTT. Amino acids: CAISELGGRGVDTQYF.

The chain is built from TRBV7-9 and TRBJ2-7; D unclear. The CDR3 totals 11 residues. Trimming stripped 11 bases from V and 3 bases from J, with 11 bases between. Germline V gene sequence: CDR1 SEHNR, CDR2 FQNEAQ (reference sequence). CDR3 in amino acids: CAVMGIYEQYF. CDR3 bases: TGTGCCGTTATGGGGATCTACGAGCAGTACTTC.

This clone was detected a few times. V and J are TRBV11-2 and TRBJ2-5; no clear D. The CDR3 covers 12 residues. Germline CDR1 SGHAT, CDR2 FQNNGV. The ends were cut back, 1 base at V and 5 bases at J, with 5 bases in the middle. The CDR3 DNA sequence: TGTGCCAGCAGCTTAGTGGCGGAGACCCAGTACTTC. It specifies CASSLVAETQYF.

The chain couples TRBV5-1 to TRBJ2-7; 9 bases are a match to TRBD1. Germline CDR1 reads SGHRS; CDR2 reads YFSETQ. The CDR3 is 15 residues long. Germline trimming cut 4 bases from V and 6 bases from J; bases unmatched to any gene: 11. The CDR3 nucleotides are TGCGCCAGCAGCCTACGACAGGGGGGGACGACCGAGCAGTACTTC. Encoded protein: CASSLRQGGTTEQYF.

The chain employs TRBV27 and TRBJ2-7, with 10 nucleotides matching TRBD2. With V trimmed by 5 bases and J by 0 bases, 7 bases remained unmatched. The germline V gene has CDR1 MNHEY and CDR2 SMNVEV (reference sequence). The CDR3 covers 16 residues. The CDR3 loop is CASSRIAGGPSYEQYF. The CDR3 DNA follows: TGTGCCAGCAGTCGGATAGCGGGGGGACCCTCCTACGAGCAGTACTTC.

For this clone: The identical CDR3 is also encoded by other nucleotide sequences in the sample. This sequence joins TRBV20-1 and TRBJ1-6, with D unresolved. Trimming left V 0 bases short and J 14 bases short, with 8 bases between. There are 11 residues in the CDR3. CDR1 and CDR2 from the germline V gene are DFQATT and SNEGSKA (reference sequence). As DNA, the CDR3 is TGCAGTGCTAGAGATTCACGAACCCTCCACTTT. Protein sequence: CSARDSRTLHF.

The chain uses TRBV9 and TRBJ2-3; D gene unclear. Germline CDR1 is SGDLS and CDR2 is YYNGEE. The CDR3 sequence is 13 residues long. The V gene lost 2 bases and the J gene lost 3 bases, with 7 bases spanning the gap. DNA of the CDR3: TGTGCCAGCAGCGTCGACGAGACAGATACGCAGTATTTT. Its protein is CASSVDETDTQYF.